This T cell receptor (beta chain) was sequenced in a study of identical twins. The study's findings and limits: Memory repertoires lacked the insertion deficit that abundant cord blood beta clonotypes showed. Excess sharing between twins was weaker in beta out-of-frame sequences. These conclusions were based on statistical analysis (cross-sectional, not following the same donors).

This clonotype has ten or more counts. What it binds is not known. The CDR3 totals 17 residues. CDR1 is SGHVS and CDR2 is FQNEAQ in the germline V gene. V shed 5 bases and J 0 bases; nucleotides not matched to a gene: 12. MiXCR, applied by TCRdb to the 5' RACE reads, yields one record per CDR3 protein. The sample holds hundreds of thousands of distinct CDR3 sequences; about 8.9% are singletons and the top ten take around 2.1%. In addition, the sample was reused for a study of yellow fever vaccine responses in identical twins. Turning to that study: As reported, the vaccine T cell response of twins seemed partly convergent and partly personalized.

This sequence originates from a woman between 18 and 30 years old in good health. Sequenced sample: memory (CD45RO+) T cells sorted from blood. The genes are TRBV7-8 and TRBJ1-1; 7 nucleotides line up with TRBD1. This chain's CDR3 is CASSTQGTGTLNTEAFF. In DNA form, the CDR3 reads TGTGCCAGCAGCACACAGGGGACCGGGACTTTGAACACTGAAGCTTTCTTT.